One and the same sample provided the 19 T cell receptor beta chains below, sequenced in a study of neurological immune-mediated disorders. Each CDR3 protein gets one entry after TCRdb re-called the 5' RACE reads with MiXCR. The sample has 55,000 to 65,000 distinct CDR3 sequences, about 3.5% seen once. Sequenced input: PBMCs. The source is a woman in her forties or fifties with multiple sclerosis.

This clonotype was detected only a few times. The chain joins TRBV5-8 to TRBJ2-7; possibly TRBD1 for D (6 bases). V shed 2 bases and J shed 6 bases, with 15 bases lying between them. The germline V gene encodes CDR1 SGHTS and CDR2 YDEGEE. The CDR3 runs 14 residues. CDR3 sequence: CASSFRTQGREQYF. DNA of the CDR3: TGTGCCAGCAGCTTTCGTACGCAGGGGCGCGAGCAGTACTTC.

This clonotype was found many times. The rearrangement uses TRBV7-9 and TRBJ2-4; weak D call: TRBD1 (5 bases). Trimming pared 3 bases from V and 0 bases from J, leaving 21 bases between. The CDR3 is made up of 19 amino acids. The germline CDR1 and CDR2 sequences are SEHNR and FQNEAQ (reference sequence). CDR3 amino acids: CASSLPEGQGILAKNIQYF. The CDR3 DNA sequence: TGTGCCAGCAGCTTGCCAGAAGGTCAGGGCATTCTAGCCAAAAACATTCAGTACTTC.

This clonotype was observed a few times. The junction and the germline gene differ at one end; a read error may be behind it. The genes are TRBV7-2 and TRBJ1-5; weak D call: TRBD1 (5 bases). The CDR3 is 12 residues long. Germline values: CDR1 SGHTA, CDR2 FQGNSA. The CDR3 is CASSRGDQPQNF. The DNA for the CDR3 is TGTGCCAGCAGCCGAGGGGATCAGCCCCAGAATTTT.

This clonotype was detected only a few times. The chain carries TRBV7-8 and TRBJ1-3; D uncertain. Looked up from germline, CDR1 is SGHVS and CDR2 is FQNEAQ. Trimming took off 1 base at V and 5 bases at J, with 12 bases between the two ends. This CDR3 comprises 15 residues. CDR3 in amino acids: CASSLGKAGRNTIYF. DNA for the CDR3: TGTGCCAGCAGCTTAGGAAAGGCAGGACGAAACACCATATATTTT.

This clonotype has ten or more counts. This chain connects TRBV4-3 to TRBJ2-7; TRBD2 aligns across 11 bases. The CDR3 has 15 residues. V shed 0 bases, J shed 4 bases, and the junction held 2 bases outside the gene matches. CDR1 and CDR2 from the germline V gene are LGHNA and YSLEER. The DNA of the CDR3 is TGCGCCAGCAGCCAAGATAGCGGGAGGGTTTACGAGCAGTACTTC. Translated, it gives CASSQDSGRVYEQYF.

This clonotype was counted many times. The CDR3 protein is CASSLWQSFGDTQYF. The DNA for the CDR3 is TGTGCCAGCAGCTTATGGCAAAGCTTTGGAGATACGCAGTATTTT. V gene TRBV7-2 combines with J gene TRBJ2-3; D call uncertain. Germline V CDR1 and CDR2: SGHTA, FQGNSA. The CDR3 extends over 15 amino acids. Trimming removed 2 bases from V and 5 bases from J, with 14 bases in between.

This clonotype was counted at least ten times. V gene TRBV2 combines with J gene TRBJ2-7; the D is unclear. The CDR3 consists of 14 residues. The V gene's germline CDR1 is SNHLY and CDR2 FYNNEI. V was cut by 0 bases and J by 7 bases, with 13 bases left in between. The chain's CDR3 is CASSEAFGLREQYF. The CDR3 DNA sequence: TGTGCCAGCAGTGAAGCGTTTGGGTTAAGAGAGCAGTACTTC.

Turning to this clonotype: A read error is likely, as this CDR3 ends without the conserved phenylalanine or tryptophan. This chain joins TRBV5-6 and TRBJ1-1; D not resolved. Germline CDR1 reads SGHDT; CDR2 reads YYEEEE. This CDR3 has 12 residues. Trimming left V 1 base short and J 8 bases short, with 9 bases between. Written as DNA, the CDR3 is TGTGCCAGCAGCTTGTATTTGGGAGAAGCTTTCAAT. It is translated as CASSLYLGEAFN.

CDR3 nucleotide sequence: TGCAGTGCTAGACCCCTGGAGGCAGGGGGATACAATCAGCCCCAGCATTTT. The encoded protein is CSARPLEAGGYNQPQHF. This sequence joins TRBV20-1 and TRBJ1-5; 7 bases line up with TRBD1. Looked up from germline, CDR1 is DFQATT and CDR2 is SNEGSKA (reference sequence). Unmatched junction bases numbered 13, after V lost 2 bases and J lost 3 bases. The CDR3 covers 17 residues.

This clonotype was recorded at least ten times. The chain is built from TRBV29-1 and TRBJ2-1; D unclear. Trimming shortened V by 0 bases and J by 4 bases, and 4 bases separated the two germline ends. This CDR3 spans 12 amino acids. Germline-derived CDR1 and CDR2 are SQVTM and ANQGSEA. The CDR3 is CSVEDGYNEQFF. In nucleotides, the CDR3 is TGCAGCGTTGAAGATGGGTACAATGAGCAGTTCTTC.

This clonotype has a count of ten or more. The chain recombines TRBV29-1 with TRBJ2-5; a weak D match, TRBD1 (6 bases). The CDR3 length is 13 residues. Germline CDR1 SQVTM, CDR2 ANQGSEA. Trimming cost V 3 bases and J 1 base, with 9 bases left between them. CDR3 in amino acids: CSVEVQGQETQYF. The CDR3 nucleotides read TGCAGCGTTGAGGTACAGGGCCAAGAGACCCAGTACTTC.

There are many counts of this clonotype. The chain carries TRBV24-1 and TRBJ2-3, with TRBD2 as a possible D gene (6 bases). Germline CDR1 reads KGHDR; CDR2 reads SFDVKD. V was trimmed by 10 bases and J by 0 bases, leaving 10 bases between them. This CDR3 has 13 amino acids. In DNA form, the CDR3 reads TGTGCCACTCGGAGGGGAAGCACAGATACGCAGTATTTT. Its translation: CATRRGSTDTQYF.

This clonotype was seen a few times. CDR3 sequence: CASSDSRASGMTEQFF. The CDR3, as DNA: TGTGCCAGCAGTGACTCTAGGGCTAGCGGGATGACCGAGCAGTTCTTC. This chain uses TRBV6-4 with TRBJ2-1; TRBD2 aligns across 9 bases. With V trimmed by 0 bases and J by 10 bases, 10 bases remained unmatched. The germline V gene encodes CDR1 MRHNA and CDR2 SNTAGT. The CDR3 has 16 amino acids.

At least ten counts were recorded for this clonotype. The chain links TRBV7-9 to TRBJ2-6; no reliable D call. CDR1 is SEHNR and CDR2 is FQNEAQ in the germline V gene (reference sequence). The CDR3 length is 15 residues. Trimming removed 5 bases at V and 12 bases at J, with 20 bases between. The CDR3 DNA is TGTGCCAGCAGCGCAATCCCCGGGCCCATAACCGTCCTGACTTTC. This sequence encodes CASSAIPGPITVLTF.

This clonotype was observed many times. The CDR3 sequence: CASSGRDRGQGYTF. DNA of the CDR3: TGCGCCAGCAGCGGCCGGGACAGGGGGCAGGGCTACACCTTC. The V gene is TRBV5-1, the J gene TRBJ1-2, with 12 bases lining up with TRBD1. Germline assignment: CDR1 SGHRS and CDR2 YFSETQ. This CDR3 contains 14 residues. V dropped 4 bases and J dropped 8; count of bases not matched to a gene: 6.

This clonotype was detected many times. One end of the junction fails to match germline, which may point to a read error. The chain's CDR3 is CASSLNRDQPQNF. The CDR3 DNA is TGTGCCAGCAGCTTAAACAGGGACCAGCCCCAGAATTTT. The chain employs TRBV7-3 and TRBJ1-5, with TRBD1 as a possible D gene (6 bases). Per the germline V gene, CDR1 is SGHTA and CDR2 is FQGTGA. The CDR3 sequence is 13 residues long.

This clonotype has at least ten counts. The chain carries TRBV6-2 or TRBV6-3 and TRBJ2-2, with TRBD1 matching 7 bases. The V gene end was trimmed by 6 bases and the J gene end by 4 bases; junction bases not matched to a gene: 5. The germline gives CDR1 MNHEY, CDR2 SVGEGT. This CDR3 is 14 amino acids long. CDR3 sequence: CASSEGTATGELFF. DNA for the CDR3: TGTGCCAGCAGCGAAGGGACAGCCACCGGGGAGCTGTTTTTT.

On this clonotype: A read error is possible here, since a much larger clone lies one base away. CDR3 amino acids: CSARGEGLAVKRSYNEQFF. The CDR3 DNA reads as TGCAGTGCTAGGGGGGAGGGACTAGCGGTTAAAAGATCCTACAATGAGCAGTTCTTC. V and J are TRBV20-1 and TRBJ2-1, with 11 bases lining up with TRBD2. Germline CDR1 DFQATT, CDR2 SNEGSKA (reference sequence). CDR3 length equals 19 residues. V was clipped by 3 bases and J by 1 base; unmatched bases: 14.

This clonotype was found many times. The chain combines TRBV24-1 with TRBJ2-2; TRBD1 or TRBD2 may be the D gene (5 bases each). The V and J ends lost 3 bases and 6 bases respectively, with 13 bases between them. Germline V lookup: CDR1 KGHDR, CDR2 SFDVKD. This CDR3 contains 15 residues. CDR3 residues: CATSDPGPGPGELFF. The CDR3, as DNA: TGTGCCACCAGTGATCCTGGCCCGGGACCCGGGGAGCTGTTTTTT.